Listed below are T cell receptor beta chains from one sample, sequenced in a study of memory CD8 T cells in hepatitis C reinfection. Clones were read by immunoSEQ multiplex PCR, and TCRdb kept only the in-frame ones, dropping some. The sample includes 35,000 to 50,000 clones, 88% of them seen just once. The material sequenced was naive CD8+ T cells sorted from blood. These receptors were obtained from a man between 18 and 35 years old with hepatitis C virus infection. The CDR3 runs from the conserved cysteine through the conserved F or W. D genes are given only for firm matches. Clone size is not always given. Where it is, it says once, few, many or a class for expanded clones.

j_call	clone_size	cdr3_length	v_call	d_call	cdr3_nt	cdr3_aa
TRBJ1-1	-	15	TRBV5-4	TRBD1	TGTGCCAGCAGCTTTCAGGGGGTCATGAACACTGAAGCTTTCTTT	CASSFQGVMNTEAFF
TRBJ2-3	-	19	TRBV6-4	TRBD1	TGTGCCAGCAGTGTCAATGCCGGAGGACAGGCGTCGGGTACAGATACGCAGTATTTT	CASSVNAGGQASGTDTQYF
TRBJ2-3	-	16	TRBV2	TRBD2	TGTGCCAGCTCCCCGATGCGCGGGGGGGAGGCAGATACGCAGTATTTT	CASSPMRGGEADTQYF
TRBJ2-7	-	14	TRBV5-8	-	TGTGCCAGCAGCTTGGTTGCTAGCGCCTACGAGCAGTACTTC	CASSLVASAYEQYF
TRBJ2-3	-	13	TRBV5-4	-	TGTGCCAGCAGCTCTACTACCACAGATACGCAGTATTTT	CASSSTTTDTQYF
TRBJ1-5	-	15	TRBV28	-	TGTGCCAGCAGTTTCGACAGGAGTGAGGATCAGCCCCAGCATTTT	CASSFDRSEDQPQHF
TRBJ2-7	-	14	TRBV4-1	TRBD1	TGCGCCAGCAGCCACCGGACAGGGGACTACGAGCAGTACTTC	CASSHRTGDYEQYF
TRBJ1-2	-	13	TRBV6-6	-	TGTGCCAGCAGACCCGACAGCAACTATGGCTACACCTTC	CASRPDSNYGYTF
TRBJ2-4	-	17	TRBV4-1	TRBD2	TGCGCCAGCAGCCAAGAGCTAGCGGGGGAGGCCAAAAACATTCAGTACTTC	CASSQELAGEAKNIQYF
TRBJ2-1	-	14	TRBV5-6	TRBD1	TGTGCCAGCAGCTTGGCGCAGGGGGCCGATGAGCAGTTCTTC	CASSLAQGADEQFF
TRBJ2-5	-	18	TRBV2	TRBD1	TGTGCCAGCAGTCCCGCGCTATCGGGGACAGGGGATGGGGAGACCCAGTACTTC	CASSPALSGTGDGETQYF
TRBJ2-2	-	16	TRBV5-1	TRBD2	TGCGCCAGCAGCAGGGGACTAGCGGGGAACACCGGGGAGCTGTTTTTT	CASSRGLAGNTGELFF
TRBJ1-4	-	15	TRBV7-8	TRBD1	TGTGCCAGCAGCCCCAACAGGGGGCCCTCAGAAAAACTGTTTTTT	CASSPNRGPSEKLFF
TRBJ2-1	once	15	TRBV6-5	TRBD2	TGTGCCAGCACTAAACTAGCGGGAGGCCAAAATGAGCAGTTCTTC	CASTKLAGGQNEQFF
TRBJ2-7	-	11	TRBV28	-	TGTGCCAGCAGCACACACTACGAGCAGTACTTC	CASSTHYEQYF
TRBJ2-5	-	16	TRBV5-1	TRBD2	TGCGCCAGCAGCCAGGGACTAGCGGGGACACAAGAGACCCAGTACTTC	CASSQGLAGTQETQYF
TRBJ2-7	-	14	TRBV27	-	TGTGCCAGCAGTTTCAGTCGGAGCTCCTACGAGCAGTACTTC	CASSFSRSSYEQYF
TRBJ2-7	-	17	TRBV27	TRBD2	TGTGCCAGCAGTCCATCCGGGACTAGCGGGAGTCATGCCGAGCAGTACTTC	CASSPSGTSGSHAEQYF
TRBJ2-2	-	14	TRBV19	TRBD1	TGTGCCAGTAGGACGACAGGGGGCTTTGGGGAGCTGTTTTTT	CASRTTGGFGELFF
TRBJ2-1	-	20	TRBV7-8	-	TGTGCCAGCAGCTTGGGAGGGGGGGGACGTCTCGAGCGGAATTACAATGAGCAGTTCTTC	CASSLGGGGRLERNYNEQFF
TRBJ2-1	once	13	TRBV6-5	TRBD2	TGTGCCAGCAGATTAGCGGGAGCAAGTGAGCAGTTCTTC	CASRLAGASEQFF
TRBJ2-3	once	17	TRBV28	TRBD1	TGTGCCAGCAGCTCCGGGATGGACAGGATTGGCACAGATACGCAGTATTTT	CASSSGMDRIGTDTQYF
TRBJ2-3	-	15	TRBV4-1	-	TGCGCCAGCAGCCAAGATCCGGGTTCCACAGATACGCAGTATTTT	CASSQDPGSTDTQYF
TRBJ2-3	-	14	TRBV30	-	TGTGCCTGGAGCCTAGGAGTTAGCACAGATACGCAGTATTTT	CAWSLGVSTDTQYF
TRBJ1-1	-	17	TRBV6-1	-	TGTGCCAGCAGTGGTTCGGTTCTTAATATACCGAACACTGAAGCTTTCTTT	CASSGSVLNIPNTEAFF
TRBJ2-4	-	14	TRBV10-3	-	TGTGCCATCAGTGAAGGAGAAGCCAAAAACATTCAGTACTTC	CAISEGEAKNIQYF
TRBJ2-3	-	15	TRBV19	TRBD1	TGTGCCAGTAGTATCGACAGGGGTTTGGCAGATACGCAGTATTTT	CASSIDRGLADTQYF